This T cell receptor (beta chain) came from a study of CD8 T cells in ankylosing spondylitis. TCRdb recomputed calls from the 5' RACE reads with MiXCR, one row per CDR3 protein. The sample includes 250,000 to 350,000 distinct CDR3 sequences, more than 20% of them seen just once. This CDR3 has 16 residues. Between the trimmed V and J ends, which lost 0 bases and 0 bases, there was a span of 9 bases. Germline V lookup: CDR1 DFQATT, CDR2 SNEGSKA (reference sequence). Sequenced: blood, either unsorted or a sorted T cell fraction (not recorded which). The sequence was collected from a female donor with ankylosing spondylitis or in good health (not recorded which). This chain links TRBV20-1 with TRBJ2-6, with no clear D. In DNA form, the CDR3 reads TGCAGTGCTAGAGATCAAAGAGGCTCTGGGGCCAACGTCCTGACTTTC. Translated: CSARDQRGSGANVLTF.